The 19 T cell receptor beta chains listed next were all sequenced from one sample in a study of blood T cell repertoires in COVID-19. Repertoires were generated with immunoSEQ multiplex PCR, while TCRdb's copy carries only in-frame clones and drops some. The table records roughly 200,000 clones, 78% of them present only once. The sequenced sample consisted of peripheral blood. The receptors shown here come from a woman at least 80 years old with active or convalescent COVID-19.

This chain links TRBV7-2 with TRBJ2-7; D gene unclear. V lost 2 bases, J lost 4 bases, and 9 bases lay in between. The CDR3 has 13 amino acids. Germline-derived CDR1 and CDR2 are SGHTA and FQGNSA. In DNA, the CDR3 is TGTGCCAGCAGCTTACTACCGTTTTACGAGCAGTACTTC. As protein: CASSLLPFYEQYF.

This rearrangement joins TRBV5-1 to TRBJ1-5; D remains unclear. The CDR3 sequence is 14 residues long. V was clipped by 0 bases and J by 5 bases, with 9 bases between them. Germline V gene sequence: CDR1 SGHRS, CDR2 YFSETQ. In DNA form, the CDR3 reads TGCGCCAGCAGCTTGGACGGGTCCGATCAGCCCCAGCATTTT. It encodes CASSLDGSDQPQHF.

V gene TRBV7-9 combines with J gene TRBJ2-1; 10 bases map to TRBD1. Losses at the gene ends were 3 bases for V and 0 bases for J; bases not matched to a gene: 2. CDR1 and CDR2 (germline): SEHNR, FQNEAQ (reference sequence). This CDR3 region has 16 residues. CDR3 sequence (DNA): TGTGCCAGCAGCTTGGACAGGGGGGCCTCCTACAATGAGCAGTTCTTC. Translation gives CASSLDRGASYNEQFF.

The chain recombines TRBV10-3 with TRBJ2-1; D remains unclear. V was clipped by 6 bases and J by 6 bases, with 9 bases between them. Germline V gene sequence: CDR1 ENHRY, CDR2 SYGVKD. The CDR3 extends over 12 amino acids. In nucleotides, the CDR3 is TGTGCCATCAGGGAAGACTTCAATGAGCAGTTCTTC. Residues: CAIREDFNEQFF.

The CDR3 region is CSASLPAGEQFF. Written as DNA, the CDR3 is TGCAGTGCTAGTCTCCCGGCGGGTGAGCAGTTCTTC. The rearrangement links TRBV20-1 to TRBJ2-1; perhaps TRBD2 as D (5 bases). This CDR3 has 12 residues. Germline V gene data show CDR1 as DFQATT and CDR2 as SNEGSKA (reference sequence). The germline V and J ends were trimmed by 3 bases and 9 bases, with 12 bases remaining between them.

V gene TRBV4-2 combines with J gene TRBJ2-5, with 8 bases lining up with TRBD2. Germline CDR1 LGHNA, CDR2 YNFKEQ. V shed 1 base and J 5 bases; nucleotides not matched to a gene: 15. The CDR3 runs 18 residues. CDR3 loop: CASSQVSAGGRPGETQYF. The CDR3 region has the DNA TGTGCCAGCAGCCAAGTGTCTGCGGGGGGCCGCCCCGGGGAGACCCAGTACTTC.

This rearrangement joins TRBV4-1 to TRBJ1-6; no clear D gene. There are 17 residues in the CDR3. Germline CDR1 MGHRA, CDR2 YSYEKL. V lost 0 bases and J lost 7, with 16 bases in between. The CDR3 reads CASSQEIPARLNSPLHF. The CDR3 nucleotides read TGCGCCAGCAGCCAAGAGATACCAGCCAGGTTGAATTCACCCCTCCACTTT.

The CDR3 loop reads CASSLSTGANEKLFF. For the CDR3, the DNA is TGTGCCAGCAGTTTATCGACAGGGGCTAATGAAAAACTGTTTTTT. The V and J genes are TRBV28 and TRBJ1-4; the match to TRBD1 covers 8 bases. This CDR3 has 15 amino acids. CDR1 MDHEN and CDR2 SYDVKM come from the germline V gene. Trimming cost V 1 base and J 3 bases; bases outside gene matches: 1.

The chain has TRBV5-1 and TRBJ1-5; 8 bases fit TRBD1. This CDR3 region has 13 residues. CDR1 is SGHRS, CDR2 YFSETQ, per germline. V lost 3 bases and J lost 8; bases outside the gene matches: 4. CDR3 region: CASSSGQGEPQHF. The CDR3 DNA is TGCGCCAGCAGCTCCGGACAGGGAGAGCCCCAGCATTTT.

This chain joins TRBV9 and TRBJ2-1; a weak D match, TRBD1 (6 bases). Germline V gene data show CDR1 as SGDLS and CDR2 as YYNGEE. V shed 0 bases and J shed 8 bases, with 9 bases lying between them. This CDR3 comprises 13 residues. CDR3 protein: CASSVAPGDEQFF. In DNA, the CDR3 is TGTGCCAGCAGCGTAGCTCCAGGGGATGAGCAGTTCTTC.

V usage is TRBV20-1 and J usage is TRBJ2-3, with D hard to call. This CDR3 spans 8 amino acids. Germline V lookup: CDR1 DFQATT, CDR2 SNEGSKA (reference sequence). The V gene lost 6 bases and the J gene lost 10 bases, with 5 bases spanning the gap. The CDR3 bases are TGCAGTGCGCGTGCGCAGTATTTT. Translation gives CSARAQYF.

The genes are TRBV5-6 and TRBJ1-1; TRBD1 aligns across 8 bases. The CDR3 runs to 13 residues. Per the germline V gene, CDR1 is SGHDT and CDR2 is YYEEEE. With 4 bases clipped from V and 8 bases from J, the junction kept 7 bases outside the gene matches. CDR3 loop: CASSKIRDREAFF. Here the CDR3 DNA reads TGTGCCAGCAGCAAAATCCGGGACAGGGAAGCTTTCTTT.

Remarks on this clone: Distinct nucleotide sequences in the sample also encode this CDR3. The genes are TRBV18 and TRBJ2-2; possible D gene TRBD1, 5 bases. There are 14 residues in the CDR3. The V gene's germline CDR1 is KGHSH and CDR2 LQKENI. Trimming removed 5 bases at V and 2 bases at J, with 9 bases between. The CDR3 spells CASSATGNTGELFF. The CDR3 nucleotides are TGTGCCAGCTCAGCCACAGGAAACACCGGGGAGCTGTTTTTT.

V and J are TRBV3-1 (or the pseudogene TRBV3-2) and TRBJ2-7; 7 positions agree with TRBD1. CDR1 LGHDT and CDR2 YNNKEL come from the germline V gene (reference sequence). J lost 3 bases, V lost 3 bases, and 5 bases had no gene match. The CDR3 runs 14 residues. CDR3 sequence reads: CASSQPQGNYEQYF. The CDR3 DNA reads as TGTGCCAGCAGCCAGCCACAGGGGAACTACGAGCAGTACTTC.

This chain links TRBV4-3 with TRBJ2-1; 7 bases fit TRBD2. The V gene's germline CDR1 is LGHNA and CDR2 YSLEER. The CDR3 covers 16 residues. The ends lost 3 bases at V and 8 bases at J; junction bases unmatched: 13. CDR3 DNA sequence: TGCGCCAGCAGCCAGGCCTTAGCGGGCCCAACTGATGAGCAGTTCTTC. It specifies CASSQALAGPTDEQFF.

The genes are TRBV5-1 and TRBJ1-1, with D unresolved. Germline V gene lookup returns CDR1 SGHRS and CDR2 YFSETQ. The CDR3 has 16 amino acids. Trimming left V 4 bases short and J 8 bases short, with 24 bases between. CDR3 DNA: TGCGCCAGCAGCCCAGCGGGTACCGCGCTATACCAGGAAGCTTTCTTT. It is translated as CASSPAGTALYQEAFF.

This sequence joins TRBV5-6 and TRBJ2-5; 7 bases agree with TRBD1. This CDR3 region has 14 residues. Germline CDR1 is SGHDT and CDR2 is YYEEEE. V shed 0 bases, J shed 5 bases, and the junction held 4 bases outside the gene matches. The CDR3, as DNA: TGTGCCAGCAGCTTGGGACAGGGATGGGAGACCCAGTACTTC. Residues: CASSLGQGWETQYF. Full variable domain (remainder filled in from reference TRBV5-6 and TRBJ2-5): DAGVTQSPTHLIKTRGQQVTLRCSPKSGHDTVSWYQQALGQGPQFIFQYYEEEERQRGNFPDRFSGHQFPNYSSELNVNALLLGDSALYLCASSLGQGWETQYFGPGTRLLVL.

Only a few counts were recorded for this clone. The rearrangement uses TRBV29-1 and TRBJ2-7; no clear D gene. The CDR3 is 15 residues long. V dropped 5 bases and J dropped 0 bases, with 17 bases sitting between them. The germline V gene has CDR1 SQVTM and CDR2 ANQGSEA. CDR3 loop: CSVLSPNRNSYEQYF. CDR3 sequence (DNA): TGCAGCGTTTTATCCCCTAACAGAAACTCCTACGAGCAGTACTTC.

The chain has TRBV28 and TRBJ2-1, with 7 bases lining up with TRBD2. Germline CDR1 MDHEN, CDR2 SYDVKM. The CDR3 extends over 20 amino acids. Trimming removed 2 bases from V and 6 bases from J; junction bases left unmatched: 22. DNA for the CDR3: TGTGCCAGCAGTTTACTGACTAGCCTATTCCTCGGTCGGCGTCTCAATGAGCAGTTCTTC. It specifies CASSLLTSLFLGRRLNEQFF.